This T cell receptor (beta chain) was found in a study of T cells in narcolepsy. Across the study: Patients with NT1 or NT2 and healthy control donors were enrolled. Whole-study findings and limits: Autoreactive clonotypes reportedly recurred in blood of same and different patients, not controls. Some memory CD4+ repertoires had no autoreactive clone sequences. Comparing one patient's CSF and blood CD4+ clonotypes highlighted HCRT- and TRIB2-specific autoreactive clonotypes.

Libraries were prepared by immunoSEQ multiplex PCR; TCRdb keeps only in-frame clonotypes and omits some of them. The sample has around 15,000 clones; over 75% are singletons. The germline V and J ends were trimmed by 3 bases and 0 bases, with 9 bases remaining between them. From germline, CDR1 is SGHTA and CDR2 FQGNSA. The CDR3 contains 15 residues. Comment on this clone: Its specificity is unknown.

This chain connects TRBV7-2 to TRBJ2-1, with no clear D. What was sequenced was memory (CD45RA-) CD4+ T cells from blood. The sequence was obtained from a human donor in good health. CDR3 residues: CASSFFSSSYNEQFF. The CDR3 DNA reads TGTGCCAGCAGCTTTTTCTCTAGCTCCTACAATGAGCAGTTCTTC. Variable domain in full (rest from reference TRBV7-2 and TRBJ2-1): GAGVSQSPSNKVTEKGKDVELRCDPISGHTALYWYRQSLGQGLEFLIYFQGNSAPDKSGLPSDRFSAERTGGSVSTLTIQRTQQEDSAVYLCASSFFSSSYNEQFFGPGTRLTVL.